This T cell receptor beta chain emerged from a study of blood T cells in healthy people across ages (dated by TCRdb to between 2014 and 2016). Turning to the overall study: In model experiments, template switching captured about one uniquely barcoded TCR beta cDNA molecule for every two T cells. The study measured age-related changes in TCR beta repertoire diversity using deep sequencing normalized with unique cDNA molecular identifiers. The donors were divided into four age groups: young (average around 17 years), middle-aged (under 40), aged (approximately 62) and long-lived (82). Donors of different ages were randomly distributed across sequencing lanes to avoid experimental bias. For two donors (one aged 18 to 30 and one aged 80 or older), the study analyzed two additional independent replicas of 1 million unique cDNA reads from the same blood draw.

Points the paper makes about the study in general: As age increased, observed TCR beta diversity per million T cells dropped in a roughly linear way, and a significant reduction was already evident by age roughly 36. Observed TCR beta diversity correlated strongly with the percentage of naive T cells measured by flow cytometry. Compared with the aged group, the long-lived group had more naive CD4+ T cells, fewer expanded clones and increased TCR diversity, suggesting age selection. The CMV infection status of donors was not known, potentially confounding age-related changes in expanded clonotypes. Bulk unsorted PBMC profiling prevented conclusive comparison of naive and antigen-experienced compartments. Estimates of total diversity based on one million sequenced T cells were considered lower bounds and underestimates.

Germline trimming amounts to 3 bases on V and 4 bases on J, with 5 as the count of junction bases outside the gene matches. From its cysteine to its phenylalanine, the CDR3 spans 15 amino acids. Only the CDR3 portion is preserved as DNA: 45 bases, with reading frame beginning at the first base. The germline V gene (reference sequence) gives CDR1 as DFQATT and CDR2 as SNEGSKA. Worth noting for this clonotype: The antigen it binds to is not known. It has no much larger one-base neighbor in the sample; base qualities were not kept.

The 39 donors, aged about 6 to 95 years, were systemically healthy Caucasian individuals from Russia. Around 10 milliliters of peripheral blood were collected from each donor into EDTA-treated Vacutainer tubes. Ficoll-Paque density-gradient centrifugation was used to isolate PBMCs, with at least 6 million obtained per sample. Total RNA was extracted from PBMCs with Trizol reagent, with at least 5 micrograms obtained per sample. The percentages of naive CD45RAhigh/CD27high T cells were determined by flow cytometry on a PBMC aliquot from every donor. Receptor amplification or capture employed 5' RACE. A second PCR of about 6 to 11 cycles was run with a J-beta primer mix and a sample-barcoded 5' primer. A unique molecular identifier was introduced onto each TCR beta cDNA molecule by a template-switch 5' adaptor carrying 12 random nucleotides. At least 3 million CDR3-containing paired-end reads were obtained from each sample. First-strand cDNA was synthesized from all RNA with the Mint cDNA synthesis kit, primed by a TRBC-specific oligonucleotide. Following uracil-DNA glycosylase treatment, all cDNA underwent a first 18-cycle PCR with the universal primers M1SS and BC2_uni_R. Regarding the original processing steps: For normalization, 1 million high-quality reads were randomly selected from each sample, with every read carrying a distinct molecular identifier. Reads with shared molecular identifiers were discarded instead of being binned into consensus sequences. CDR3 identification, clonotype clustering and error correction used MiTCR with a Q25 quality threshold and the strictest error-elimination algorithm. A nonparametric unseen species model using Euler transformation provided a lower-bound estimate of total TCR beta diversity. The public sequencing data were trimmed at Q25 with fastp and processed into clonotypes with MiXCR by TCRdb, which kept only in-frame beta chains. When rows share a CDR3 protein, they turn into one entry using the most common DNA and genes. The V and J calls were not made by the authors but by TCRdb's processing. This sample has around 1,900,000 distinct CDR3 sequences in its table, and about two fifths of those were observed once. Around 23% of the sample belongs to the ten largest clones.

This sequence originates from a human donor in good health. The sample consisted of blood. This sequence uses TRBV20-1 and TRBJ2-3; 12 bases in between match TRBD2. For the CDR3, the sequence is CSASVRTSGADTQYF. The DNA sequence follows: TGCAGTGCTAGCGTCCGGACTAGCGGGGCAGATACGCAGTATTTT.